This TCR beta chain was captured in a study of shared clonotypes between healthy human individuals. Study observations and caveats: Several donors showed sharing of roughly 5% of naive CD4 clonotypes.

CD45RO-negative CD8 cells positively selected for CCR7 made up the naive population, which excluded terminally differentiated effector memory CD45RA+ cells. Original processing notes: ImmunoSEQ output lacked quality scores and full-length reads, limiting matched filtering. This table comes from immunoSEQ multiplex PCR, and its TCRdb copy is limited to in-frame clones, with some not included. For V, J and clone size, that table is used; D and trimming come from the DNA. Of fewer than 800,000 clones in the sample, about 90% were seen once. The CDR3 consists of 17 residues. Germline loops: CDR1 SGHTA, CDR2 FQGNSA. V lost 2 bases and J lost 7; bases outside the gene matches: 7. Details on this clone: As yet, its antigen is unknown.

The receptor was isolated from a man between 25 and 39 years old in good health. The chain recombines TRBV7-2 with TRBJ2-1, with 14 nucleotides matching TRBD2. Sequences were obtained from naive CD8+ T cells sorted from blood. In DNA form, the CDR3 reads TGTGCCAGCAGCTTATTGCAGGGACTAGCGGGAGAGAATGAGCAGTTCTTC. Encoded protein: CASSLLQGLAGENEQFF.